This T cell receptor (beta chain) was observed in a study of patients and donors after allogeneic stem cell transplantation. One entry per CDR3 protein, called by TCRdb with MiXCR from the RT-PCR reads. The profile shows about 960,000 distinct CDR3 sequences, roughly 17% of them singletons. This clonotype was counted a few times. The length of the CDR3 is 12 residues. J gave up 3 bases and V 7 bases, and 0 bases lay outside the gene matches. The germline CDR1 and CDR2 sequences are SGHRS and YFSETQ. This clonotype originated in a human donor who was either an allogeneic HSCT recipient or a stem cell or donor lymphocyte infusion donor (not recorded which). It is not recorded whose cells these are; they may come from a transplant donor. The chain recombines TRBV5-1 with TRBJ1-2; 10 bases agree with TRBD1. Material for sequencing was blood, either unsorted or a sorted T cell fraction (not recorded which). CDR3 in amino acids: CASGTGDYGYTF. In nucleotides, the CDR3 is TGCGCCAGCGGGACAGGGGACTATGGCTACACCTTC.